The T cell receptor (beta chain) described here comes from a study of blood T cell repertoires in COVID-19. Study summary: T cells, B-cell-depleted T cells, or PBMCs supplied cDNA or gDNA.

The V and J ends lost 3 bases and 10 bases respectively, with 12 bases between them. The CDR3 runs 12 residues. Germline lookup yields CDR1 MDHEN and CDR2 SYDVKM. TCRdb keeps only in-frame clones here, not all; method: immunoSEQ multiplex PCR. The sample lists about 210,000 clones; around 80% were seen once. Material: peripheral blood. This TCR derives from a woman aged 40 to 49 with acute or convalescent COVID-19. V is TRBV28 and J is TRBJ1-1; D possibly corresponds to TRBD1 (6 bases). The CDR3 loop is CASSFRGAGAFF. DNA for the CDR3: TGTGCCAGCAGTTTCAGGGGCGCGGGAGCTTTCTTT.